The rows below give T cell receptor beta chains drawn from one sample of a study of a mutant IDH1 vaccine in newly diagnosed glioma. These receptors are not linked to any known antigen. The data were produced by immunoSEQ multiplex PCR, yet TCRdb's version contains in-frame clones alone and is incomplete. In the table there are 30,000 to 45,000 clones, around 80% of which are singletons. This material consisted of peripheral blood mononuclear cells (PBMCs), taken from a glioma patient whose treatment included an IDH1 peptide vaccine. Every receptor here comes from a woman in her 30s with glioma. Some clones in this sample may be carry-over from other donors' samples. Both conserved end residues are part of each CDR3. A D gene is named only where the DNA matches it firmly. Expanded clones are given a class, and other clones once, few, many or no size at all.

V gene	clone size	J gene	D gene	CDR3 DNA	CDR3 protein
TRBV19	NA	TRBJ2-3	NA	TGTGCCAGTAGTGGGGGGCCAGCAACAGATACGCAGTATTTT	CASSGGPATDTQYF
TRBV2	NA	TRBJ1-4	NA	TGTGCCAGCAGTGGGAGGCAGGGAAATGAAAAACTGTTTTTT	CASSGRQGNEKLFF
TRBV11-3	NA	TRBJ2-7	TRBD1	TGTGCCAGCAGATCGGGGACAGGGGTCGAGCAGTACTTC	CASRSGTGVEQYF
TRBV9	NA	TRBJ2-7	TRBD2	TGTGCCAGCAGCGTAGGGACTAGCGGTTCCTACGAGCAGTACTTC	CASSVGTSGSYEQYF
TRBV28	NA	TRBJ2-1	TRBD1	TGTGCCAGCAGTTACAGGGGTTCAGCCAGAAACAGTGAGCAGTTCTTC	CASSYRGSARNSEQFF
TRBV5-1	NA	TRBJ2-7	TRBD2	TGCGCCAGCAGCTACAGCGGGGAAAGCTACGAGCAGTACTTC	CASSYSGESYEQYF
TRBV6-1	NA	TRBJ2-3	TRBD2	TGTGCCAGCAGTGAAAAGCGGGAGAAAGAAGATACGCAGTATTTT	CASSEKREKEDTQYF
TRBV6-1	NA	TRBJ1-2	NA	TGTGCCAGCAGTGGGACGTGGTATGGCTACACCTTC	CASSGTWYGYTF
TRBV7-6	NA	TRBJ2-3	NA	TGTGCCAGCAGCTCTGTAGTACGTGGGACGAAAGAGCGCACAGATACGCAGTATTTT	CASSSVVRGTKERTDTQYF
TRBV29-1	NA	TRBJ2-1	TRBD2	TGCAGCGTTGCCCCTCAGCGGGGGGTTGAGCAGTTCTTC	CSVAPQRGVEQFF
TRBV18	NA	TRBJ2-7	TRBD1	TGTGCCAGCTCTGAAATGGGACAGGGGTCCGAGCAGTACTTC	CASSEMGQGSEQYF
TRBV30	NA	TRBJ1-2	NA	TGTGCCTGGAAAGTCGCGCAGGGCCGGGGTGGCTACACCTTC	CAWKVAQGRGGYTF
TRBV10-3	NA	TRBJ1-2	TRBD1	TGTGCCATCAGTGACAGCGGACAGGGTTACTATGGCTACACCTTC	CAISDSGQGYYGYTF
TRBV18	once	TRBJ1-2	NA	TGTGCCAGCTCACCTCAGCGGGGGGCTGCTAACTATGGCTACACCTTC	CASSPQRGAANYGYTF
TRBV16	NA	TRBJ2-1	TRBD2	TGTGCCAGCAGCCCACTAGCGGGAAGCTCCTACAATGAGCAGTTCTTC	CASSPLAGSSYNEQFF
TRBV7-9	once	TRBJ2-4	NA	TGTGCCAGCAGCCTCGAGGCTAGGGGGAACATTCAGTACTTC	CASSLEARGNIQYF
TRBV6-6	NA	TRBJ2-7	NA	TGTGCCAGCAGTTACCGCCAGGGGTACGAGCAGTACTTC	CASSYRQGYEQYF
TRBV5-1	NA	TRBJ2-1	TRBD2	TGCGCCAGCAGCTTAGTAACCCGTGGACTAGCGGGCAATGAGCAGTTCTTC	CASSLVTRGLAGNEQFF
TRBV7-9	NA	TRBJ1-2	NA	TGTGCCAGCAGCTTAGGTGGTATCTATGGCTACACCTTC	CASSLGGIYGYTF
TRBV29-1	NA	TRBJ2-1	TRBD2	TGCAGCGCCGGGACTAGATATCCCAATGAGCAGTTCTTC	CSAGTRYPNEQFF
TRBV18	once	TRBJ1-1	TRBD1	TGTGCCAGCTCTCCGGACAGGGGTTCCATCACTGAAGCTTTCTTT	CASSPDRGSITEAFF
TRBV28	few	TRBJ1-5	NA	TGTGCCAGCATGGAGGGCAATCAGCCCCAGCATTTT	CASMEGNQPQHF
TRBV7-9	NA	TRBJ2-5	NA	TGTGCCAGCAGCGACAGTTACCAAGAGACCCAGTACTTC	CASSDSYQETQYF
TRBV7-2	NA	TRBJ2-7	TRBD2	TGTGCCAGCAGCCCTAGCGGCGGGAAATACGAGCAGTACTTC	CASSPSGGKYEQYF
TRBV14	few	TRBJ1-2	NA	TGTGCCAGCAGCCAAGACAGCAGGGCTGGCTACACCTTC	CASSQDSRAGYTF
TRBV9	once	TRBJ2-7	TRBD2	TGTGCCAGCAGCGCTTTACCTGGGACTAGCGGGAGGGCCGTTGAGCAGTACTTC	CASSALPGTSGRAVEQYF
TRBV28	NA	TRBJ2-7	TRBD1	TGTGCCAGCAGTCCCGGGACAGGGCGCCCCGAGCAGTACTTC	CASSPGTGRPEQYF